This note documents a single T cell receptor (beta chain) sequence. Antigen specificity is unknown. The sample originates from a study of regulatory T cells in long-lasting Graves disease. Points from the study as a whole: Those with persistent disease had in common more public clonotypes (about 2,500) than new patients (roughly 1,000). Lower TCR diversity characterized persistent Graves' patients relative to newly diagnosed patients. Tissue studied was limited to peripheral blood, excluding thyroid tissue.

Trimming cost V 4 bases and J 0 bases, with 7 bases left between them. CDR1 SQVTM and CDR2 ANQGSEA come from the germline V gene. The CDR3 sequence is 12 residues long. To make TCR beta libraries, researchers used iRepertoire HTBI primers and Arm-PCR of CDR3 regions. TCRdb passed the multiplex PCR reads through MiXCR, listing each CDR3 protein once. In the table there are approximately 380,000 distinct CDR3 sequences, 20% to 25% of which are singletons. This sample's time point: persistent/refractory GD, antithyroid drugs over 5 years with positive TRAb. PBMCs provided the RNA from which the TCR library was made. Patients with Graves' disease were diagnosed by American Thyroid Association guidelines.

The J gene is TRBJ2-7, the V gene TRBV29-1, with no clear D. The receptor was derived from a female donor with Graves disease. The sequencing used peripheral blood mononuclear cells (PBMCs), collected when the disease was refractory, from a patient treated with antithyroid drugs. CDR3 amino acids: CSVARSSYEQYF. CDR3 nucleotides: TGCAGCGTTGCTCGCTCCTCCTACGAGCAGTACTTC.